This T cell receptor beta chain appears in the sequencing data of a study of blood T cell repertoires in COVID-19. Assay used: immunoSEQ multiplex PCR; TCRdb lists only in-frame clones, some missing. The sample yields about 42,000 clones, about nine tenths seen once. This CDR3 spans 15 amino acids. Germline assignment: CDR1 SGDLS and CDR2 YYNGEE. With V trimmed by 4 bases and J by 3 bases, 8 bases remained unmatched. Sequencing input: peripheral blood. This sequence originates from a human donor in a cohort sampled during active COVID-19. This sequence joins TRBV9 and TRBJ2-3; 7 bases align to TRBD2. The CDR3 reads CASSSGSGLTDTQYF. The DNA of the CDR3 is TGTGCCAGCAGCTCCGGTAGCGGGCTAACAGATACGCAGTATTTT.